The source of this TCR beta chain is a study of shared clonotypes between healthy human individuals. Whole-study results and caveats: Approximately 5% was the fraction of naive CD4 clonotypes found shared across a few donors. Rarefaction demonstrated incomplete sorted-subset sequencing despite large depth.

Here immunoSEQ multiplex PCR was the method, and the copy in TCRdb shows in-frame clones only, minus some. The data show over a million clones, around 97% seen once. Remarks on this clone: The antigen is unknown.

The CDR3 runs 15 residues. Germline lookup yields CDR1 MNHEY and CDR2 SMNVEV (reference sequence). Losses at the gene ends were 6 bases for V and 4 bases for J; bases not matched to a gene: 12. Input material: naive CD4+ T cells sorted from blood. The sample's subset: CD45RA+ positively selected. The chain uses TRBV27 and TRBJ2-7; 7 nucleotides match TRBD2. The sequence came from a man in his thirties or forties in good health. As DNA, the CDR3 is TGTGCCAGCAGGCGGAGCGCTAGCGGACTTTACGAGCAGTACTTC. Amino acids: CASRRSASGLYEQYF.